This T cell receptor beta chain was documented in a study of shared clonotypes between healthy human individuals. The CDR3 spans 16 residues. Study-level points and caveats: Having only a few donors restricted how much genetic and exposure-history diversity was captured. The expectation was that sequencing depth would affect clonotype sharing among donors.

Note on this clone: Its antigen is not known.

The replicate PCRs on unsorted PBMC were given 300 ng DNA, which is 25,000 to 30,000 T cell genomes. The team ran DNA from unsorted PBMCs on ten immunoSEQ deep assay plates for sequencing. Measured with immunoSEQ multiplex PCR; TCRdb has only the in-frame clones, and not every one. This table has about 600,000 clones, around three quarters appearing once. Sample: PBMCs. The TCR was taken from a middle-aged woman in good health. Some clones in this sample may be carry-over from other donors' samples. The chain combines TRBV21-1 with TRBJ1-2; the listed D gene, TRBD1, was not tested against the DNA. TRBV21-1 is a pseudogene locus. The DNA for the CDR3 is TGTGCCAGCGTTTATACCAGGGGGTGTCATAACTATGGCTACACCTTC. It specifies CASVYTRGCHNYGYTF.